Reported below is one TCR beta chain. The data belong to a study of T-cell memory formation after mild COVID-19. Overall study context: Largely donor-specific TCR clusters were found.

V lost 0 bases, J lost 1 base, and 15 bases lay in between. Germline V CDR1 and CDR2: MGHRA, YSYEKL. The CDR3 contains 17 residues. TCRdb reprocessed the 5' RACE reads with MiXCR, giving one entry per CDR3 protein. The profile shows 250,000 or so distinct CDR3 sequences, 9.4% of them singletons. This chain joins TRBV4-1 and TRBJ1-2, with D possibly TRBD1 on 6 matching bases. This sequence was found in a man aged 18 to 35 who had mild COVID-19 (a few samples of this study predate the infection). Cell type and time point are not known. Sequencing used PBMCs or a T cell subset sorted from them (not recorded which). The CDR3 reads CASSQDLYRADNYGYTF. CDR3 nucleotide sequence: TGCGCCAGCAGCCAAGATCTATACAGGGCTGATAACTATGGCTACACCTTC.